The clone carrying this T cell receptor beta chain was observed a single time. This CDR3 contains 16 residues. Germline-derived CDR1 and CDR2 are SEHNR and FQNEAQ (reference sequence). V was trimmed by 1 base and J by 0 bases, leaving 10 bases between them. Per the authors' pipeline: Without quality scores, immunoSEQ junctional reads could not be filtered like full-length reads. The method was immunoSEQ multiplex PCR; TCRdb's version includes in-frame clones alone and lacks a portion of them. The D gene and trimming were derived from the DNA, and the V and J assignments and clone size from that table. The repertoire holds about 600,000 clones, with roughly 98% as singletons. These data belong to a study of shared clonotypes between healthy human individuals. Naive CD8 isolation took CD45RO-negative cells positively selected for CCR7 and excluded terminally differentiated effector memory CD45RA+ cells. Those who donated were healthy HIV-negative adults, with no recent acute infections or vaccinations reported.

The receptor was derived from a man aged 25-45 years in good health. The source material was naive CD8+ T cells sorted from blood. This chain links TRBV7-9 with TRBJ1-5, with D perhaps TRBD1 (5 bases). This CDR3 reads CASSLVGTHSNQPQHF. In nucleotides, the CDR3 is TGTGCCAGCAGCTTAGTGGGGACCCATAGCAATCAGCCCCAGCATTTT.